The 28 T cell receptor beta chains listed next were all sequenced from one sample in a study of blood T cell repertoires in COVID-19. Sequencing used immunoSEQ multiplex PCR; TCRdb keeps in-frame clones, though not all of them. The table has around 66,000 clones, about 90% seen once. The sequenced sample consisted of peripheral blood. The receptors were sampled from a man in his 60s with acute or convalescent COVID-19.

The rearrangement joins TRBV2 to TRBJ1-2; D gene uncertain. Trimming pared 7 bases from V and 7 bases from J, leaving 10 bases between. Germline CDR1 and CDR2: SNHLY and FYNNEI. There are 11 residues in the CDR3. The CDR3 sequence is CASTEQTGYTF. The CDR3 DNA reads TGTGCCAGCACGGAACAGACTGGCTACACCTTC.

This clone has a single count. The V call is TRBV15, the J call TRBJ1-2; maybe TRBD1 (5 bases). Per germline, CDR1 LNHNV and CDR2 YYDKDF (reference sequence). This CDR3 is 13 amino acids long. Trimming pared 1 base from V and 8 bases from J, leaving 11 bases between. Here the CDR3 reads CATSRVAGYGYTF. In nucleotides, the CDR3 is TGTGCCACCAGCAGAGTGGCAGGGTACGGCTACACCTTC.

This chain joins TRBV7-8 and TRBJ1-1; TRBD1 is a possible D gene (5 bases). The CDR3 spans 14 residues. Per the germline V gene, CDR1 is SGHVS and CDR2 is FQNEAQ. V lost 7 bases and J 0 bases, leaving 12 bases between the germline ends. As DNA, the CDR3 is TGTGCCAGCACCAGGGCCCGAATGAACACTGAAGCTTTCTTT. Encoded protein: CASTRARMNTEAFF.

The chain employs TRBV6-5 and TRBJ1-5; possibly TRBD1 for D (5 bases). Germline V gene sequence: CDR1 MNHEY, CDR2 SVGAGI. This CDR3 spans 15 amino acids. Trimming took 3 bases from V and 0 from J, leaving 9 bases between them. The CDR3 DNA sequence: TGTGCCAGCAGTTATCGACAGTATAGCAATCAGCCCCAGCATTTT. This translates into CASSYRQYSNQPQHF.

This chain joins TRBV5-4 and TRBJ2-1; D not certain. Germline CDR1 SGHNT, CDR2 YYREEE (reference sequence). Trimming shortened V by 3 bases and J by 9 bases, and 7 bases separated the two germline ends. The CDR3 covers 11 residues. CDR3 in DNA: TGTGCCAGCAGCTCTTCCTCTGAGCAGTTCTTC. It codes for CASSSSSEQFF. The full variable domain, completed using reference TRBV5-4 and TRBJ2-1, is ETGVTQSPTHLIKTRGQQVTLRCSSQSGHNTVSWYQQALGQGPQFIFQYYREEENGRGNFPPRFSGLQFPNYSSELNVNALELDDSALYLCASSSSSEQFFGPGTRLTVL.

The chain joins TRBV6-6 to TRBJ2-1, with a possible D match to TRBD2 (6 bases). V lost 7 bases and J 9 bases, leaving 16 bases between the germline ends. The germline V gene has CDR1 MNHNY and CDR2 SVGAGI (reference sequence). The CDR3 has 13 residues. CDR3 sequence (DNA): TGTGCCAGCAATCGGGACTCCGCTTTTGAGCAGTTCTTC. It codes for CASNRDSAFEQFF.

This sequence joins TRBV30 and TRBJ1-1, with D perhaps matching TRBD1 (5 bases). Germline V gene sequence: CDR1 GTSNPN, CDR2 SVGIG (reference sequence). V gave up 1 base and J gave up 6 bases, with 15 bases separating them. The CDR3 extends over 14 amino acids. Here the CDR3 reads CAWSALGAIPEAFF. The DNA for the CDR3 is TGTGCCTGGAGTGCCCTAGGGGCTATCCCTGAAGCTTTCTTT.

The V gene is TRBV19, the J gene TRBJ1-1; 8 nucleotides match TRBD1. The CDR3 is 14 amino acids. Germline V lookup: CDR1 LNHDA, CDR2 SQIVND (reference sequence). After removal of 7 bases from V and 5 bases from J, the junction contained 9 bases not matched to a gene. CDR3 sequence: CASNSDRVRTEAFF. CDR3 nucleotides: TGTGCCAGTAACTCGGACAGGGTGAGGACTGAAGCTTTCTTT. Full variable domain (rest looked up from reference TRBV19 and TRBJ1-1): DGGITQSPKYLFRKEGQNVTLSCEQNLNHDAMYWYRQDPGQGLRLIYYSQIVNDFQKGDIAEGYSVSREKKESFPLTVTSAQKNPTAFYLCASNSDRVRTEAFFGQGTRLTVV.

V is TRBV6-5 and J is TRBJ2-1, with a possible D match to TRBD1 (6 bases). The CDR3 is made up of 13 amino acids. CDR1 is MNHEY and CDR2 is SVGAGI in the germline V gene. Trimming pared 6 bases from V and 7 bases from J, leaving 13 bases between. The CDR3 DNA sequence: TGTGCCAGCAGAAAACAGGGCTTGAATGAGCAGTTCTTC. Protein product: CASRKQGLNEQFF.

This clone was counted a few times. The rearrangement uses TRBV5-1 and TRBJ1-6; 9 bases are a match to TRBD1. The V segment lost 4 bases and the J segment 10 bases; nucleotides outside the gene matches: 9. In germline, CDR1 is SGHRS, CDR2 YFSETQ. The CDR3 sequence is 15 residues long. For the CDR3, the DNA is TGCGCCAGCAGCCTTGAAGGACAGGGGAAATCACCCCTCCACTTT. Translating gives CASSLEGQGKSPLHF.

The chain uses TRBV5-8 and TRBJ1-6; TRBD1 matches at 12 bases. Germline loops: CDR1 SGHTS, CDR2 YDEGEE. The V gene end was trimmed by 4 bases and the J gene end by 7 bases; junction bases not matched to a gene: 3. CDR3 length equals 15 residues. CDR3 nucleotides: TGTGCCAGCAGCCGGGACAGGGGGCGAAATTCACCCCTCCACTTT. It is translated as CASSRDRGRNSPLHF.

The chain combines TRBV30 with TRBJ1-2; 9 bases are shared with TRBD1. The germline CDR1 and CDR2 sequences are GTSNPN and SVGIG (reference sequence). The trim removed 6 bases at V and 4 bases at J, leaving 6 bases unmatched. The CDR3 has 13 residues. The DNA for the CDR3 is TGTGCCTGCCAAACAGGGGGCGTCTATGGCTACACCTTC. It yields the protein CACQTGGVYGYTF.

This sequence joins TRBV6-1 and TRBJ1-5; no reliable D call. Per the germline V gene, CDR1 is MNHNS and CDR2 is SASEGT. Trimming left V 4 bases short and J 4 bases short, with 20 bases between. The CDR3 runs to 17 residues. The CDR3 sequence is CASSGGGVLSGNQPQHF. The CDR3, as DNA: TGTGCCAGCAGTGGGGGAGGCGTCCTGAGTGGGAATCAGCCCCAGCATTTT.

The rearrangement uses TRBV15 and TRBJ2-1, with D possibly matching TRBD2 (6 bases). This CDR3 has 16 residues. In germline, CDR1 is LNHNV, CDR2 YYDKDF (reference sequence). The V gene lost 0 bases and the J gene lost 9 bases, with 18 bases spanning the gap. The CDR3 protein is CATSRESRRWRGEQFF. CDR3 bases: TGTGCCACCAGCAGAGAAAGTCGACGGTGGCGGGGTGAGCAGTTCTTC. Supplemented by reference TRBV15 and TRBJ2-1, the full variable domain reads DAMVIQNPRYQVTQFGKPVTLSCSQTLNHNVMYWYQQKSSQAPKLLFHYYDKDFNNEADTPDNFQSRRPNTSFCFLDIRSPGLGDTAMYLCATSRESRRWRGEQFFGPGTRLTVL.

The genes are TRBV7-8 and TRBJ1-4; D is undetermined. CDR1 and CDR2 from the germline V gene are SGHVS and FQNEAQ. Trimming removed 5 bases at V and 2 bases at J, with 9 bases between. This CDR3 spans 14 amino acids. The CDR3 is CASSPSRTNEKLFF. The CDR3 DNA is TGTGCCAGCAGCCCGAGTCGGACTAATGAAAAACTGTTTTTT.

J is TRBJ1-1 and V is TRBV7-2; D not certain. V lost 2 bases and J 4 bases, leaving 17 bases between the germline ends. Germline assignment: CDR1 SGHTA and CDR2 FQGNSA. CDR3 length: 16 amino acids. The CDR3 spells CASSLYSTPAGTEAFF. The CDR3 bases are TGTGCCAGCAGCTTATACTCTACTCCAGCGGGCACTGAAGCTTTCTTT.

The chain couples TRBV7-2 to TRBJ1-2, with a possible D match to TRBD1 (6 bases). Germline assignment: CDR1 SGHTA and CDR2 FQGNSA. V was trimmed by 4 bases and J by 3 bases, leaving 21 bases between them. The CDR3 covers 17 residues. This chain's CDR3 is CASSSKGQGRGYYGYTF. The CDR3 nucleotides read TGTGCCAGCAGCTCGAAAGGGCAGGGGAGGGGGTACTATGGCTACACCTTC.

The V gene is TRBV6-5, the J gene TRBJ1-6, with D possibly TRBD1 on 6 matching bases. Trimming cost V 7 bases and J 6 bases, with 16 bases left between them. The CDR3 runs 15 residues. CDR1 and CDR2 (germline): MNHEY, SVGAGI. CDR3 sequence (DNA): TGTGCCAGCAATCTAGGACAGACTCGTAATTCACCCCTCCACTTT. Translation: CASNLGQTRNSPLHF.

This clone came up a few times. The chain links TRBV12-3 or TRBV12-4 to TRBJ1-1; TRBD1 might be the D (6 bases). The CDR3 spans 12 residues. The germline V and J ends were trimmed by 6 bases and 6 bases, with 11 bases remaining between them. CDR3: CASSQGRAEAFF. The CDR3 nucleotides are TGTGCCAGCAGCCAGGGGAGGGCTGAAGCTTTCTTT.

The chain links TRBV19 to TRBJ2-2; D remains unclear. Germline CDR1 LNHDA, CDR2 SQIVND (reference sequence). V was trimmed by 1 base and J by 4 bases, leaving 10 bases between them. This CDR3 has 15 amino acids. CDR3 in amino acids: CASSIGSPFTGELFF. DNA for the CDR3: TGTGCCAGTAGTATAGGTAGCCCATTCACCGGGGAGCTGTTTTTT.

The chain uses TRBV2 and TRBJ1-2; D perhaps matches TRBD1 (5 bases). Germline CDR1 is SNHLY and CDR2 is FYNNEI. V was trimmed by 5 bases and J by 5 bases, leaving 12 bases between them. The CDR3 covers 13 residues. For the CDR3, the DNA is TGTGCCAGCAGTTTGACAGCTAGTTATGGCTACACCTTC. It yields the protein CASSLTASYGYTF.

J is TRBJ2-7 and V is TRBV5-1; 10 nucleotides line up with TRBD2. This CDR3 spans 16 amino acids. Unmatched junction bases numbered 10, after V lost 5 bases and J lost 2 bases. The germline gives CDR1 SGHRS, CDR2 YFSETQ. The CDR3 nucleotides are TGCGCCAGCAGTATTAGTAGCGGGGGGCGGACCTACGAGCAGTACTTC. This gives the protein CASSISSGGRTYEQYF.

The chain carries TRBV9 and TRBJ1-4; 7 nucleotides agree with TRBD1. The CDR3 is 17 amino acids. The ends lost 7 bases at V and 0 bases at J; junction bases unmatched: 12. Per the germline V gene, CDR1 is SGDLS and CDR2 is YYNGEE. The CDR3 is CASSLRQGLSTNEKLFF. Here the CDR3 DNA reads TGTGCCAGCTCCCTGAGACAGGGACTTTCAACTAATGAAAAACTGTTTTTT.

The chain has TRBV19 and TRBJ2-4; the D gene is possibly TRBD1 (6 bases). Germline assignment: CDR1 LNHDA and CDR2 SQIVND (reference sequence). CDR3 size: 13 residues. The V end lost 1 base, the J end lost 13 bases, and 14 bases lay between the germline ends. The CDR3 nucleotides read TGTGCCAGTAGTATAGGGGGGCAGTTAGGGCAGTACTTC. It is translated as CASSIGGQLGQYF.

The chain is built from TRBV23-1 and TRBJ2-3; the D is unclear. TRBV23-1 is treated as an ORF (open reading frame) with a function not yet certain. The V end lost 4 bases, the J end lost 13 bases, and 12 bases lay between the germline ends. The CDR3 length is 11 residues. The CDR3, as DNA: TGCGCCAGCAGTCGTTCGGTCCAAAAGTATTTT. As protein: CASSRSVQKYF.

The chain employs TRBV6-1 and TRBJ2-5, with TRBD1 matching 7 bases. The V segment lost 6 bases and the J segment 2 bases; nucleotides outside the gene matches: 3. The CDR3 length is 13 residues. Germline-derived CDR1 and CDR2 are MNHNS and SASEGT. The CDR3 reads CASRLGQQETQYF. The CDR3 DNA is TGTGCCAGCAGACTGGGACAGCAAGAGACCCAGTACTTC.

V and J are TRBV19 and TRBJ1-5; 8 bases agree with TRBD1. Germline trimming cut 3 bases from V and 2 bases from J; bases unmatched to any gene: 6. The CDR3 is 16 residues long. CDR1 and CDR2 from the germline V gene are LNHDA and SQIVND (reference sequence). CDR3 protein: CASSIQGAWGNQPQHF. CDR3 in DNA: TGTGCCAGTAGTATCCAGGGGGCCTGGGGCAATCAGCCCCAGCATTTT. Drawing the rest from reference TRBV19 and TRBJ1-5, the complete variable domain is DGGITQSPKYLFRKEGQNVTLSCEQNLNHDAMYWYRQDPGQGLRLIYYSQIVNDFQKGDIAEGYSVSREKKESFPLTVTSAQKNPTAFYLCASSIQGAWGNQPQHFGDGTRLSIL.

The count of this clone is one. V usage is TRBV6-6 and J usage is TRBJ1-6; no clear D gene. Germline CDR1 MNHNY, CDR2 SVGAGI (reference sequence). CDR3 length: 14 amino acids. Trimming pared 7 bases from V and 4 bases from J, leaving 11 bases between. The CDR3 is CASTWSGYNSPLHF. The DNA for the CDR3 is TGTGCCAGCACTTGGTCGGGGTATAATTCACCCCTCCACTTT.